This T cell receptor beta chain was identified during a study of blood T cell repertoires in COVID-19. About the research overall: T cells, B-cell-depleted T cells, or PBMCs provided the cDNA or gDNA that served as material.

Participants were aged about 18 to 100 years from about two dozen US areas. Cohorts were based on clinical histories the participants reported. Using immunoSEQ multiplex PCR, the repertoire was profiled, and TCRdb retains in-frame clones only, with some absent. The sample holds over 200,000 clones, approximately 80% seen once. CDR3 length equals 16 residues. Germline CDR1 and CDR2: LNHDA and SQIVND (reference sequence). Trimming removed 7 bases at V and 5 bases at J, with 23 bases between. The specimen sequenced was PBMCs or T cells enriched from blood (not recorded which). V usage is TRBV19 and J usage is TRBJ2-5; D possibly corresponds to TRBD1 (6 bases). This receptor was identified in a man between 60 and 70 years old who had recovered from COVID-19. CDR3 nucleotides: TGTGCCAGTACCCCCGGACTGGTGTTGAGGGGGGAGACCCAGTACTTC. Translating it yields CASTPGLVLRGETQYF. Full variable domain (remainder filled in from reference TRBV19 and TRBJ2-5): DGGITQSPKYLFRKEGQNVTLSCEQNLNHDAMYWYRQDPGQGLRLIYYSQIVNDFQKGDIAEGYSVSREKKESFPLTVTSAQKNPTAFYLCASTPGLVLRGETQYFGPGTRLLVL.